The 17 T cell receptor beta chains in this list originate from one sample, sequenced in a study of T-cell reconstitution after alpha-beta-depleted transplantation in children. A TCRbeta library incorporating unique molecular identifiers was prepared. One entry per CDR3 protein results from TCRdb running MiXCR on the PCR reads. The sample includes around 420,000 distinct CDR3 sequences, 15% to 20% of them seen just once. The specimen was PBMCs, mostly from graft donor cells, collected 360 days after TCRalphabeta/CD19-depleted stem cell transplant. These receptors were collected from a boy under two years old who had a stem cell transplant for Wiskott-Aldrich syndrome, so the T cells may come from the graft donor.

This clonotype was found a few times. The V call is TRBV20-1, the J call TRBJ2-1; 9 bases are shared with TRBD2. The ends lost 0 bases at V and 8 bases at J; junction bases unmatched: 17. This CDR3 has 18 amino acids. Germline values: CDR1 DFQATT, CDR2 SNEGSKA (reference sequence). The CDR3 DNA reads as TGCAGTGCTAGAGATTACCTCGGGGTAGCGGGAGAGGGGGATGAGCAGTTCTTC. Protein sequence: CSARDYLGVAGEGDEQFF.

In this sample, this clonotype turned up a few times. CDR3 in amino acids: CASSSGLAGVKETQYF. DNA for the CDR3: TGCGCCAGCAGCTCGGGACTAGCGGGAGTGAAGGAGACCCAGTACTTC. V gene TRBV5-1 combines with J gene TRBJ2-5, with TRBD2 identical over 14 bases. Germline V gene data show CDR1 as SGHRS and CDR2 as YFSETQ. There are 16 residues in the CDR3. The V and J ends lost 3 bases and 5 bases, in that order; junction bases with no gene match: 6.

This clonotype was counted only a few times. DNA for the CDR3: TGTGCCAGCAGTTCGGTCCCTGAACAGGGGGCCTACGAGCAGTACTTC. Residues: CASSSVPEQGAYEQYF. This chain connects TRBV12-3 or TRBV12-4 to TRBJ2-7; 8 bases are shared with TRBD1. Trimming took 4 bases from V and 2 from J; bases not matched to a gene: 10. CDR3 size: 16 residues.

The rearrangement uses TRBV29-1 and TRBJ2-5; 7 bases line up with TRBD2. Germline lookup yields CDR1 SQVTM and CDR2 ANQGSEA. J gave up 4 bases and V 6 bases, and 8 bases lay outside the gene matches. This CDR3 is built from 13 residues. The CDR3 spells CSVGTTHRETQYF. CDR3 DNA sequence: TGCAGCGTCGGGACTACCCACCGAGAGACCCAGTACTTC.

The chain is built from TRBV3-1 and TRBJ2-1; the D is unclear. The CDR3 contains 14 residues. V shed 1 base and J shed 8 bases, with 12 bases lying between them. Germline CDR1 LGHDT, CDR2 YNNKEL (reference sequence). The CDR3, as DNA: TGTGCCAGCAGCCAAGGTCCTACATGGGATGAGCAGTTCTTC. Translation: CASSQGPTWDEQFF.

This clonotype was seen a few times. This rearrangement joins TRBV7-9 to TRBJ2-7; TRBD2 aligns across 11 bases. Germline CDR1 SEHNR, CDR2 FQNEAQ (reference sequence). V dropped 5 bases and J dropped 2; count of bases not matched to a gene: 11. The CDR3 totals 17 residues. The CDR3 spells CASSKLAGVIKAYEQYF. As DNA, the CDR3 is TGTGCCAGCAGCAAACTAGCGGGAGTGATTAAGGCCTACGAGCAGTACTTC.

In this sample, this clonotype turned up a few times. The V gene is TRBV11-1, the J gene TRBJ2-1; 8 nucleotides agree with TRBD2. This CDR3 spans 21 amino acids. Germline assignment: CDR1 SGHAT and CDR2 FQDESV (reference sequence). The V segment lost 7 bases and the J segment 3 bases; nucleotides outside the gene matches: 26. In DNA form, the CDR3 reads TGTGCCAGCACCCCCCAAGTGAGGAGATCGTGGCGGGAGGACCTCTACAATGAGCAGTTCTTC. Its protein is CASTPQVRRSWREDLYNEQFF.

This clonotype has only a few counts. The DNA of the CDR3 is TGCGCCAGCAGCCAAGAGGTGGTTGCTAGCGGATTTAAAGAGACCCAGTACTTC. Translating it yields CASSQEVVASGFKETQYF. The V and J genes are TRBV4-1 and TRBJ2-5; 7 bases line up with TRBD2. With V trimmed by 0 bases and J by 3 bases, 13 bases remained unmatched. The germline CDR1 and CDR2 sequences are MGHRA and YSYEKL. CDR3 length: 18 amino acids.

This chain links TRBV6-2 or TRBV6-3 with TRBJ2-1; TRBD2 matches at 8 bases. The CDR3 covers 16 residues. Germline CDR1 and CDR2: MNHEY and SVGEGT. Germline trimming cut 2 bases from V and 4 bases from J; bases unmatched to any gene: 7. CDR3 nucleotide sequence: TGTGCCAGCAGTTACCCGGGACTAGTGGGATACAATGAGCAGTTCTTC. This translates into CASSYPGLVGYNEQFF.

There are a few counts of this clonotype. CDR3 bases: TGTGCCAGCAGCCCCCGTTTCCGGGGAGGAGGGGAGACCCAGTACTTC. Protein: CASSPRFRGGGETQYF. The rearrangement joins TRBV7-2 to TRBJ2-5, with TRBD2 as a possible D gene (6 bases). Trimming shortened V by 5 bases and J by 5 bases, and 21 bases separated the two germline ends. This CDR3 is built from 16 residues. From germline, CDR1 is SGHTA and CDR2 FQGNSA.

This clonotype was seen only a few times. This chain uses TRBV4-2 with TRBJ2-6; 15 bases map to TRBD2. The CDR3 consists of 19 residues. Germline V gene lookup returns CDR1 LGHNA and CDR2 YNFKEQ. Trimming at V came to 4 bases and at J to 2 bases, leaving 6 bases not matched to a gene. The CDR3, as DNA: TGTGCCAGCAGCCGAGCCGGGACTAGCGGGGGGACTGGGGCCAACGTCCTGACTTTC. Translating it yields CASSRAGTSGGTGANVLTF.

V usage is TRBV9 and J usage is TRBJ2-5, with D maybe TRBD2 (6 bases). The CDR3 extends over 18 amino acids. V gave up 0 bases and J gave up 0 bases, with 18 bases separating them. Looked up from germline, CDR1 is SGDLS and CDR2 is YYNGEE. CDR3 region: CASSVGVGQRVYQETQYF. CDR3 nucleotides: TGTGCCAGCAGCGTAGGTGTGGGCCAGCGGGTCTACCAAGAGACCCAGTACTTC.

The chain links TRBV20-1 to TRBJ2-3; D is unclear. Germline assignment: CDR1 DFQATT and CDR2 SNEGSKA (reference sequence). V lost 5 bases and J lost 7, with 7 bases in between. CDR3 length: 10 residues. CDR3: CSAGRNTQYF. The CDR3, as DNA: TGCAGTGCTGGACGCAATACGCAGTATTTT.

This clonotype has only a few counts. The chain combines TRBV24-1 with TRBJ2-7; 7 bases align to TRBD1. After removal of 0 bases from V and 12 bases from J, the junction contained 7 bases not matched to a gene. The CDR3 runs to 13 residues. Germline loops: CDR1 KGHDR, CDR2 SFDVKD. The CDR3 bases are TGTGCCACCAGTGATTTGTGGGGACAGAAGCGGTACTTC. Amino acids: CATSDLWGQKRYF.

This chain joins TRBV12-3 or TRBV12-4 and TRBJ2-7; 8 nucleotides match TRBD1. The CDR3 has 15 amino acids. Trimming cost V 5 bases and J 2 bases; bases outside gene matches: 8. The CDR3 sequence: CASSPQGARTYEQYF. The DNA for the CDR3 is TGTGCCAGCAGTCCTCAGGGGGCCCGGACCTACGAGCAGTACTTC.

This clonotype was counted at least ten times. This sequence joins TRBV7-6 and TRBJ2-3, with D perhaps matching TRBD1 (5 bases). V lost 3 bases to trimming and J lost 3 bases, with 13 bases between them. The CDR3 totals 15 residues. Germline CDR1 reads SGHVS; CDR2 reads FNYEAQ. CDR3 in amino acids: CASSLFRAPTDTQYF. CDR3 DNA: TGTGCCAGCAGCTTGTTCAGGGCCCCAACAGATACGCAGTATTTT.

The sample holds many counts of this clonotype. This chain uses TRBV4-1 with TRBJ2-7; the D is unclear. Trimming removed 0 bases at V and 0 bases at J, with 3 bases between. This CDR3 region has 13 residues. The germline gives CDR1 MGHRA, CDR2 YSYEKL. This chain's CDR3 is CASSQDGSYEQYF. The CDR3 nucleotides are TGCGCCAGCAGCCAAGATGGCTCCTACGAGCAGTACTTC.